The 9 T cell receptor beta chains reported below all come from one sample, sequenced in a study of sequential checkpoint blockade in melanoma (dated by TCRdb to about 2019). Libraries came from the immunoSEQ multiplex PCR assay. The immuneACCESS repertoire file appears here via TCRdb, limited to in-frame rearrangements. These files lack a portion of the clones; in checked studies, under half of the deficit traces to unresolved V genes, and the cause of the others is not known. The sample yields thousands of clones; around 30% were counted once. The ten most abundant clones make up about 5.3% of the sample. The treatment or condition label, read with the paper, signifies: randomized to nivolumab then ipilimumab (arm A) or the reverse (arm B). The specimen comprised tumor tissue (inferred from file names), sampled from a patient given nivolumab and ipilimumab in sequence. The receptor source for this set is a human donor with melanoma.

The J gene is TRBJ1-1, the V gene TRBV19, with D perhaps TRBD1 (5 bases). CDR1 is LNHDA and CDR2 is SQIVND in the germline V gene (reference sequence). Trimming removed 2 bases at V and 5 bases at J, with 9 bases between. This CDR3 has 13 residues. CDR3 bases: TGTGCCAGTAGTATAATGGGGACTACTGAAGCTTTCTTT. The encoded protein is CASSIMGTTEAFF. Filled out from reference TRBV19 and TRBJ1-1, the complete variable domain reads DGGITQSPKYLFRKEGQNVTLSCEQNLNHDAMYWYRQDPGQGLRLIYYSQIVNDFQKGDIAEGYSVSREKKESFPLTVTSAQKNPTAFYLCASSIMGTTEAFFGQGTRLTVV.

By share, this clone counts as medium-sized (0.01 to 0.1%). The chain employs TRBV6-8 and TRBJ2-3; D is possibly TRBD2 (6 bases). Germline V gene lookup returns CDR1 MNHGY and CDR2 SAAAGT. Trimming stripped 5 bases from V and 5 bases from J, with 14 bases between. The CDR3 covers 14 residues. CDR3 residues: CASSQNLGGDTQYF. As DNA, the CDR3 is TGTGCCAGCAGTCAGAACCTCGGGGGAGATACGCAGTATTTT.

The table lists this clone with a few counts. The gene calls are TRBV11-3 and TRBJ2-1, with D possibly matching TRBD2 (7 bases). This CDR3 comprises 16 residues. The V and J ends lost 5 bases and 1 base respectively, with 15 bases between them. Germline CDR1 reads SGHNT; CDR2 reads YENEEA. In nucleotides, the CDR3 is TGTGCCAGCAGCCCCCGAGGGGGGGAGTCCTACAATGAGCAGTTCTTC. Its translation: CASSPRGGESYNEQFF.

A few counts support this clone. The CDR3 reads CASSESGGGRETQYF. CDR3 bases: TGCGCCAGCAGTGAGTCCGGCGGCGGGAGGGAGACCCAGTACTTC. V is TRBV10-1 and J is TRBJ2-5; 8 bases are a match to TRBD2. In germline, CDR1 is WNHNN, CDR2 SYGVQD (reference sequence). Trimming at V came to 0 bases and at J to 5 bases, leaving 5 bases not matched to a gene. The CDR3 consists of 15 residues.

This clone came up a few times. The chain uses TRBV19 and TRBJ1-5; D remains ambiguous. The CDR3 runs to 15 residues. V gave up 3 bases and J gave up 0 bases, with 9 bases separating them. Germline CDR1 and CDR2: LNHDA and SQIVND (reference sequence). The CDR3 DNA is TGTGCCAGTAGTATCACCCAGCATAGCAATCAGCCCCAGCATTTT. Amino acids: CASSITQHSNQPQHF.

The CDR3 DNA reads as TGTGCCAGCAGCTTAGATCCGGGCTCCTACGAGCAGTACTTC. As protein: CASSLDPGSYEQYF. The chain joins TRBV11-3 to TRBJ2-7; no clear D gene. V was clipped by 0 bases and J by 0 bases, with 6 bases between them. This CDR3 has 14 residues. The germline V gene has CDR1 SGHNT and CDR2 YENEEA.

This clone has a handful of counts. This chain connects TRBV30 to TRBJ1-6, with D uncertain. This CDR3 spans 14 amino acids. Trimming removed 4 bases from V and 4 bases from J, with 11 bases in between. CDR1 and CDR2 from the germline V gene are GTSNPN and SVGIG (reference sequence). The CDR3 coding sequence is TGTGCCTGGAACCCGGGATCGTATAATTCACCCCTCCACTTT. This encodes CAWNPGSYNSPLHF.

The V gene is TRBV19, the J gene TRBJ2-1; D is uncertain. Germline V gene sequence: CDR1 LNHDA, CDR2 SQIVND (reference sequence). V was cut by 5 bases and J by 1 base, with 12 bases left in between. The CDR3 has 15 residues. CDR3 bases: TGTGCCAGTAGTCGGGCGGTCCAGTCCTACAATGAGCAGTTCTTC. Translation: CASSRAVQSYNEQFF.

V is TRBV19 and J is TRBJ1-5; D is perhaps TRBD1 (6 bases). The V gene's germline CDR1 is LNHDA and CDR2 SQIVND (reference sequence). The V end was cut by 2 bases, the J end by 5 bases, with 10 bases between. The CDR3 sequence is 14 residues long. The CDR3 nucleotides read TGTGCCAGTAGTATACGGGGGGCGGATCAGCCCCAGCATTTT. Its protein product is CASSIRGADQPQHF.